One sample yielded the 32 T cell receptor beta chains listed below, sequenced in a study of control samples from healthy donors and cancer patients. The data were produced by immunoSEQ multiplex PCR, yet TCRdb's version contains in-frame clones alone and is incomplete. The table includes around 190,000 clones, around 90% detected once. Material: blood. The receptors come from a man aged 25 to 40 in good health.

This chain connects TRBV6-5 to TRBJ1-5; D is perhaps TRBD1 (6 bases). In germline, CDR1 is MNHEY, CDR2 SVGAGI. This CDR3 has 15 residues. The ends were cut back, 7 bases at V and 6 bases at J, with 19 bases in the middle. Written as DNA, the CDR3 is TGTGCCAGCAAGTGGGGGCAGGAAGGGGGTCAGCCCCAGCATTTT. Amino acids: CASKWGQEGGQPQHF.

This chain connects TRBV5-1 to TRBJ2-1; 8 bases align to TRBD1. This CDR3 contains 14 residues. CDR1 is SGHRS and CDR2 is YFSETQ in the germline V gene. The V and J ends lost 4 bases and 8 bases, in that order; junction bases with no gene match: 8. This CDR3 is CASSTGQVWDEQFF. The DNA for the CDR3 is TGCGCCAGCAGCACGGGACAGGTGTGGGATGAGCAGTTCTTC.

The CDR3: CASSTGAYEQYF. The CDR3 DNA follows: TGTGCCAGCAGCACAGGGGCCTACGAGCAGTACTTC. The V and J genes are TRBV27 and TRBJ2-7; TRBD1 matches at 7 bases. Germline V gene sequence: CDR1 MNHEY, CDR2 SMNVEV (reference sequence). There are 12 residues in the CDR3. V shed 6 bases and J 2 bases; nucleotides not matched to a gene: 1.

CDR3 protein: CASSFLLPGRTDTQYF. CDR3 sequence (DNA): TGTGCCAGCAGCTTCCTCCTCCCAGGGCGGACAGATACGCAGTATTTT. The chain links TRBV7-8 to TRBJ2-3; maybe TRBD1 (5 bases). This CDR3 spans 16 amino acids. Germline V gene lookup returns CDR1 SGHVS and CDR2 FQNEAQ. V dropped 3 bases and J dropped 3 bases, with 16 bases sitting between them.

The chain recombines TRBV24-1 with TRBJ1-5, with D maybe TRBD1 (6 bases). The CDR3 runs 14 residues. Between the trimmed V and J ends, which lost 9 bases and 4 bases, there was a span of 15 bases. Germline lookup yields CDR1 KGHDR and CDR2 SFDVKD. CDR3 region: CATGSGDLNQPQHF. The CDR3 DNA reads TGTGCCACCGGATCAGGGGACCTTAATCAGCCCCAGCATTTT.

This chain joins TRBV28 and TRBJ2-5; D possibly corresponds to TRBD1 (6 bases). CDR1 and CDR2 from the germline V gene are MDHEN and SYDVKM. Trimming took 3 bases from V and 7 from J, leaving 15 bases between them. The CDR3 consists of 14 residues. Here the CDR3 DNA reads TGTGCCAGCAGTTTGGGGGCGCTTAAGGTGACCCAGTACTTC. It codes for CASSLGALKVTQYF.

The CDR3 bases are TGCAGCGTTGCCCTGCCGAACACTGAAGCTTTCTTT. It encodes CSVALPNTEAFF. This chain joins TRBV29-1 and TRBJ1-1, with D unclear. There are 12 residues in the CDR3. Per germline, CDR1 SQVTM and CDR2 ANQGSEA. Trimming stripped 4 bases from V and 1 base from J, with 7 bases between.

The chain is built from TRBV28 and TRBJ2-3; D is perhaps TRBD2 (5 bases). The CDR3 is made up of 16 amino acids. CDR1 is MDHEN, CDR2 SYDVKM, per germline. V lost 4 bases, J lost 4 bases, and 18 bases lay in between. The CDR3 DNA follows: TGTGCCAGCAGTTCGGAGTCTAGCAAGGGAGCAGATACGCAGTATTTT. As protein: CASSSESSKGADTQYF.

This clone was detected once. The J gene is TRBJ2-1, the V gene TRBV5-1, with TRBD2 identical over 13 bases. J was trimmed by 7 bases and V by 4 bases; bases with no gene match: 5. CDR1 is SGHRS and CDR2 is YFSETQ in the germline V gene. The CDR3 runs 15 residues. DNA of the CDR3: TGCGCCAGCAGCCCCGGGACTAGCGGGAAGAATGAGCAGTTCTTC. It yields the protein CASSPGTSGKNEQFF.

This chain links TRBV5-6 with TRBJ2-7, with D possibly being TRBD1 or TRBD2 (5 bases each). The CDR3 runs 16 residues. The V end was cut by 6 bases, the J end by 2 bases, with 21 bases between. CDR1 SGHDT and CDR2 YYEEEE come from the germline V gene. The CDR3 reads CASTRKRDGAAYEQYF. In nucleotides, the CDR3 is TGTGCCAGCACCCGGAAAAGGGACGGAGCGGCCTACGAGCAGTACTTC.

This clone was seen a single time. The chain has TRBV27 and TRBJ1-6; a possible D gene is TRBD1 (5 bases). This CDR3 has 16 amino acids. Trimming cost V 11 bases and J 0 bases, with 17 bases left between them. Germline CDR1 is MNHEY and CDR2 is SMNVEV (reference sequence). This chain's CDR3 is CAGTRQFNSYNSPLHF. The CDR3 nucleotides are TGTGCCGGCACCAGACAGTTTAACTCCTATAATTCACCCCTCCACTTT.

The chain combines TRBV10-3 with TRBJ1-1; the match to TRBD1 covers 9 bases. There are 15 residues in the CDR3. The germline gives CDR1 ENHRY, CDR2 SYGVKD. The V segment lost 6 bases and the J segment 3 bases; nucleotides outside the gene matches: 8. The CDR3 loop is CAIRDYRQGDTEAFF. In DNA form, the CDR3 reads TGTGCCATCAGGGACTATAGACAGGGGGACACTGAAGCTTTCTTT.

This clone was recorded only once. V usage is TRBV27 and J usage is TRBJ1-6; D unresolved. CDR3 length: 16 amino acids. Trimming removed 0 bases at V and 5 bases at J, with 11 bases between. Germline CDR1 and CDR2: MNHEY and SMNVEV (reference sequence). CDR3: CASSLSAWNNNSPLHF. CDR3 sequence (DNA): TGTGCCAGCAGTTTATCCGCGTGGAACAATAATTCACCCCTCCACTTT.

The V and J genes are TRBV27 and TRBJ2-7, with D unresolved. The germline V gene has CDR1 MNHEY and CDR2 SMNVEV (reference sequence). This CDR3 comprises 14 residues. V was cut by 5 bases and J by 0 bases, with 11 bases left in between. Written as DNA, the CDR3 is TGTGCCAGCAGTCCATACCCGAACTCCTACGAGCAGTACTTC. Protein product: CASSPYPNSYEQYF.

V gene TRBV10-2 combines with J gene TRBJ2-4, with D perhaps being TRBD1 or TRBD2 (5 bases each). V was clipped by 4 bases and J by 2 bases, with 18 bases between them. The CDR3 runs 17 residues. The germline gives CDR1 WSHSY, CDR2 SAAADI. This CDR3 reads CASSGLWDGLTKNIQYF. CDR3 coding DNA: TGCGCCAGCAGTGGGCTCTGGGACGGTTTAACCAAAAACATTCAGTACTTC.

The chain links TRBV4-3 to TRBJ1-3, with 7 bases that match TRBD1. The CDR3 is made up of 15 amino acids. The V gene's germline CDR1 is LGHNA and CDR2 YSLEER. The V and J ends lost 3 bases and 4 bases, in that order; junction bases with no gene match: 6. The CDR3 nucleotides are TGCGCCAGCAGCCAGGGGGGGGACAGAGGAAACACCATATATTTT. It is translated as CASSQGGDRGNTIYF.

The chain uses TRBV4-2 and TRBJ1-2; no firm D call. V was pared by 0 bases and J by 7 bases, with 12 bases between. Germline-derived CDR1 and CDR2 are LGHNA and YNFKEQ. This CDR3 region has 14 residues. CDR3 coding DNA: TGTGCCAGCAGCCAAGAGCCCCAAGGGTTTGGCTACACCTTC. It translates to CASSQEPQGFGYTF.

V and J are TRBV5-6 and TRBJ2-7; D is tentatively TRBD1 or TRBD2 (5 bases each). Trimming pared 2 bases from V and 6 bases from J, leaving 18 bases between. This CDR3 has 15 residues. Germline assignment: CDR1 SGHDT and CDR2 YYEEEE. The CDR3 DNA follows: TGTGCCAGCAGCTTCTCCTCGGGTCAGGGAGTCGAGCAGTACTTC. This sequence encodes CASSFSSGQGVEQYF.

J is TRBJ1-4 and V is TRBV5-1; the match to TRBD1 covers 9 bases. J gave up 8 bases and V 4 bases, and 6 bases lay outside the gene matches. The CDR3 is 14 residues long. Germline V gene sequence: CDR1 SGHRS, CDR2 YFSETQ. CDR3 nucleotide sequence: TGCGCCAGCAGCGTGGGACAGGGCCAAGAAAAACTGTTTTTT. The encoded protein is CASSVGQGQEKLFF.

This sequence joins TRBV4-1 and TRBJ1-2; no firm D call. The CDR3 is 16 amino acids. Germline V gene data show CDR1 as MGHRA and CDR2 as YSYEKL. V dropped 1 base and J dropped 0 bases, with 12 bases sitting between them. The DNA of the CDR3 is TGCGCCAGCAGCCAAGCTGAGCTGATGTCTAACTATGGCTACACCTTC. Protein sequence: CASSQAELMSNYGYTF.

This rearrangement joins TRBV7-9 to TRBJ1-3; no reliable D call. Germline V lookup: CDR1 SEHNR, CDR2 FQNEAQ (reference sequence). CDR3 length equals 16 residues. Trimming took off 6 bases at V and 0 bases at J, with 15 bases between the two ends. CDR3 protein: CASSYLGGRSGNTIYF. The CDR3, as DNA: TGTGCCAGCAGTTACTTAGGCGGCCGCTCTGGAAACACCATATATTTT.

The chain couples TRBV18 to TRBJ2-7; tentatively, D is TRBD1 or TRBD2 (5 bases each). Trimming took off 0 bases at V and 6 bases at J, with 6 bases between the two ends. Germline CDR1 reads KGHSH; CDR2 reads LQKENI. The CDR3 is made up of 12 amino acids. DNA for the CDR3: TGTGCCAGCTCACCACCCGGGGCCGAGCAGTACTTC. This sequence encodes CASSPPGAEQYF.

This chain links TRBV9 with TRBJ2-2, with D unclear. Germline V gene data show CDR1 as SGDLS and CDR2 as YYNGEE. The CDR3 extends over 14 amino acids. The V end was cut by 0 bases, the J end by 1 base, with 4 bases between. The CDR3 loop reads CASSVAQNTGELFF. The CDR3 region has the DNA TGTGCCAGCAGCGTAGCCCAGAACACCGGGGAGCTGTTTTTT.

This clone was seen a single time. The chain recombines TRBV27 with TRBJ2-7; no clear D gene. The V and J ends lost 0 bases and 0 bases respectively, with 9 bases between them. The germline V gene has CDR1 MNHEY and CDR2 SMNVEV (reference sequence). CDR3 size: 15 residues. The CDR3 coding sequence is TGTGCCAGCAGTTTATCGGTAGGTTACTCCTACGAGCAGTACTTC. Translated, it gives CASSLSVGYSYEQYF.

The chain combines TRBV6-1 with TRBJ2-2; no definite D call. V was trimmed by 0 bases and J by 5 bases, leaving 16 bases between them. The length of the CDR3 is 17 residues. Germline assignment: CDR1 MNHNS and CDR2 SASEGT. The CDR3 region is CASSEARKGSPTGELFF. For the CDR3, the DNA is TGTGCCAGCAGTGAAGCGAGAAAAGGCAGCCCTACCGGGGAGCTGTTTTTT.

The rearrangement links TRBV5-1 to TRBJ1-2; D not certain. CDR1 SGHRS and CDR2 YFSETQ come from the germline V gene. V dropped 0 bases and J dropped 2 bases, with 8 bases sitting between them. The CDR3 has 14 amino acids. This CDR3 is CASSLDVGNYGYTF. CDR3 sequence (DNA): TGCGCCAGCAGCTTGGATGTCGGAAACTATGGCTACACCTTC.

V is TRBV10-3 and J is TRBJ2-5; TRBD1 aligns across 9 bases. The CDR3 consists of 16 residues. The trim removed 0 bases at V and 4 bases at J, leaving 6 bases unmatched. The V gene's germline CDR1 is ENHRY and CDR2 SYGVKD. This CDR3 is CAISESGDRVVETQYF. The CDR3 nucleotides are TGTGCCATCAGTGAGTCTGGGGACAGGGTTGTAGAGACCCAGTACTTC.

This chain uses TRBV18 with TRBJ1-2; D perhaps matches TRBD1 (5 bases). The CDR3 is made up of 17 amino acids. Per germline, CDR1 KGHSH and CDR2 LQKENI. V lost 4 bases and J lost 3, with 21 bases in between. The CDR3 region has the DNA TGTGCCAGCTCACTATCGTTAATGGGGGGGTCGGACTATGGCTACACCTTC. Its protein is CASSLSLMGGSDYGYTF.

J is TRBJ2-5 and V is TRBV5-6; 7 nucleotides line up with TRBD2. J lost 1 base, V lost 8 bases, and 14 bases had no gene match. CDR3 length: 16 residues. Germline V gene data show CDR1 as SGHDT and CDR2 as YYEEEE. In DNA form, the CDR3 reads TGTGCCAGTAACCTCAGGATTGGCGGGGGCCAAGAGACCCAGTACTTC. This codes for CASNLRIGGGQETQYF.

The chain employs TRBV7-9 and TRBJ2-5; D ambiguous. Germline CDR1 and CDR2: SEHNR and FQNEAQ (reference sequence). V was pared by 4 bases and J by 2 bases, with 14 bases between. CDR3 size: 15 residues. The CDR3 DNA reads TGTGCCAGCAGCTCAAAGGCGCTGGGACAAGAGACCCAGTACTTC. This gives the protein CASSSKALGQETQYF.

CDR3 region: CASSLPGNYGYTF. CDR3 sequence (DNA): TGTGCCAGCAGTTTACCCGGAAACTATGGCTACACCTTC. The chain recombines TRBV28 with TRBJ1-2; D is unclear. With 2 bases removed from V and 2 bases from J, the gap between germline ends came to 6 bases. Per the germline V gene, CDR1 is MDHEN and CDR2 is SYDVKM. The CDR3 covers 13 residues.

The chain combines TRBV5-5 with TRBJ2-3; perhaps TRBD1 as D (6 bases). The V gene lost 5 bases and the J gene lost 9 bases, with 13 bases spanning the gap. Germline lookup yields CDR1 SGHKS and CDR2 YYEKEE (reference sequence). CDR3 size: 12 residues. The CDR3 DNA follows: TGTGCCAGCAGTTCCCAGGGGCTCACGCAGTATTTT. This sequence encodes CASSSQGLTQYF.